The clone carrying this T cell receptor (beta chain) occurred a few times. Its antigen is unidentified. With a J-beta primer mix and a sample-barcoded 5' primer, a second PCR ran 7 to 11 cycles. TCRdb processed the 5' RACE reads anew with MiXCR; each CDR3 protein has one entry. Of about 680,000 distinct CDR3 sequences listed, roughly 49% are singletons. The record originates from a study of blood T cells in healthy people across ages. Findings and caveats of the study: The fall in TCR beta diversity per million T cells was roughly linear with age. Lack of knowledge of donor CMV status possibly confounded expanded clonotype changes. The unsorted PBMCs prevented any conclusive comparison of naive versus antigen-experienced cells.

The CDR3 is 15 residues long. The germline gives CDR1 MDHEN, CDR2 SYDVKM. V lost 4 bases, J lost 5 bases, and 8 bases stayed unmatched. Every donor contributed around 10 milliliters of peripheral blood by blood draw. V is TRBV28 and J is TRBJ2-5; 9 bases fit TRBD1. What was sequenced was blood. The sequence derives from a woman in her fifties or sixties in good health. The CDR3 DNA reads as TGTGCCAGCAGTTCCCCCGGGACAGGGATGGAGACCCAGTACTTC. As protein: CASSSPGTGMETQYF.